These 25 T cell receptor beta chains came from one sample sequenced in a study of CD8+ T cells in alopecia areata. Sequencing templates came from extracted RNA that was reverse transcribed into cDNA. The protocol was immunoSEQ multiplex PCR, while the TCRdb copy is restricted to in-frame clones and leaves out a portion. The data show 150,000 to 200,000 clones, less than 70% seen once. Regarding treatment: oral pan-JAK inhibitor, 5-10 mg twice daily. The sample in question was CD4+ T cells sorted from blood, obtained around week 50, from a patient treated with tofacitinib. These receptors came from a human donor with alopecia areata.

The CDR3 DNA reads as TGTGCCAGTAGTAGAAACTCCTACAATGAGCAGTTCTTC. Encoded protein: CASSRNSYNEQFF. The chain links TRBV19 to TRBJ2-1; D unresolved. CDR3 length: 13 residues. Germline loops: CDR1 LNHDA, CDR2 SQIVND (reference sequence). The germline V and J ends were trimmed by 4 bases and 0 bases, with 4 bases remaining between them.

The rearrangement links TRBV7-8 to TRBJ2-5; TRBD2 aligns across 8 bases. CDR3 length equals 17 residues. The germline V gene has CDR1 SGHVS and CDR2 FQNEAQ. V was pared by 4 bases and J by 3 bases, with 13 bases of the junction left unmatched. CDR3 nucleotides: TGTGCCAGCAGCTCCACCCCACTAGCGGCGACGAAAGAGACCCAGTACTTC. Its translation is CASSSTPLAATKETQYF.

The genes are TRBV10-3 and TRBJ2-7, with 8 bases fitting TRBD1. The CDR3 loop spans 15 amino acids. CDR1 and CDR2 from the germline V gene are ENHRY and SYGVKD. The V segment lost 4 bases and the J segment 2 bases; nucleotides outside the gene matches: 7. This chain's CDR3 is CAISVGRGPAYEQYF. In DNA form, the CDR3 reads TGTGCCATCAGTGTGGGCAGGGGGCCGGCCTACGAGCAGTACTTC.

The J gene is TRBJ2-5, the V gene TRBV30; D is perhaps TRBD1 or TRBD2 (6 bases each). V gave up 0 bases and J gave up 0 bases, with 11 bases separating them. The CDR3 runs to 15 residues. The germline V gene encodes CDR1 GTSNPN and CDR2 SVGIG (reference sequence). CDR3 amino acids: CAWSVIGGYQETQYF. Written as DNA, the CDR3 is TGTGCCTGGAGTGTTATAGGGGGGTACCAAGAGACCCAGTACTTC.

The chain uses TRBV4-3 and TRBJ1-4; D is unclear. V dropped 1 base and J dropped 11 bases, with 5 bases sitting between them. Germline assignment: CDR1 LGHNA and CDR2 YSLEER. The CDR3 covers 11 residues. The CDR3 sequence is CASSQGTKLFF. The CDR3 coding sequence is TGCGCCAGCAGCCAAGGGACCAAACTGTTTTTT.

The chain is built from TRBV30 and TRBJ2-5; D is perhaps TRBD2 (5 bases). This CDR3 has 14 residues. V gave up 3 bases and J gave up 4 bases, with 15 bases separating them. Germline assignment: CDR1 GTSNPN and CDR2 SVGIG (reference sequence). The CDR3 nucleotides read TGTGCCTGGAGCGCACTAGGTGGAGGAGAGACCCAGTACTTC. Translating it yields CAWSALGGGETQYF.

This clone was observed a few times. The rearrangement links TRBV7-9 to TRBJ1-1, with a possible D match to TRBD1 (5 bases). The CDR3 is made up of 14 amino acids. Trimming left V 5 bases short and J 10 bases short, with 20 bases between. Germline V CDR1 and CDR2: SEHNR, FQNEAQ (reference sequence). The CDR3 protein is CASSTQTPGIAAFF. CDR3 nucleotide sequence: TGTGCCAGCAGCACCCAAACTCCAGGGATCGCAGCTTTCTTT.

J is TRBJ2-7 and V is TRBV27; 8 bases are a match to TRBD1. The germline V gene encodes CDR1 MNHEY and CDR2 SMNVEV (reference sequence). The CDR3 totals 15 residues. V shed 6 bases, J shed 5 bases, and the junction held 12 bases outside the gene matches. The CDR3 sequence: CASSDRVSGGHEQYF. The CDR3 coding sequence is TGTGCCAGCAGCGACCGAGTCTCAGGGGGCCACGAGCAGTACTTC.

This clone was found a few times. CDR3 in DNA: TGTGCCAGCAGCTGGGCCGGACGGAACACCGGGGAGCTGTTTTTT. This sequence encodes CASSWAGRNTGELFF. V usage is TRBV5-6 and J usage is TRBJ2-2, with D unresolved. CDR3 length: 15 residues. Germline loops: CDR1 SGHDT, CDR2 YYEEEE. V lost 3 bases to trimming and J lost 1 base, with 10 bases between them.

This chain joins TRBV7-2 and TRBJ2-5; the D is unclear. Trimming shortened V by 4 bases and J by 5 bases, and 14 bases separated the two germline ends. CDR1 is SGHTA and CDR2 is FQGNSA in the germline V gene. The CDR3 has 14 amino acids. CDR3 region: CASSSFSVLETQYF. The CDR3 DNA reads as TGTGCCAGCAGCTCATTTTCCGTTTTGGAGACCCAGTACTTC.

This chain links TRBV2 with TRBJ2-3; 9 nucleotides match TRBD1. The CDR3 is 16 amino acids. Germline assignment: CDR1 SNHLY and CDR2 FYNNEI. The V and J ends lost 6 bases and 4 bases, in that order; junction bases with no gene match: 11. CDR3 sequence (DNA): TGTGCCAGCAGGGCCCTCACAGGGGGCGGTTCAGATACGCAGTATTTT. It specifies CASRALTGGGSDTQYF.

The rearrangement links TRBV7-6 to TRBJ2-5; D perhaps matches TRBD1 (6 bases). V was clipped by 3 bases and J by 5 bases, with 10 bases between them. The CDR3 runs to 13 residues. Germline V CDR1 and CDR2: SGHVS, FNYEAQ. CDR3 protein: CASSLDSKETQYF. The CDR3 coding sequence is TGTGCCAGCAGCTTGGACAGTAAGGAGACCCAGTACTTC.

The chain links TRBV15 to TRBJ1-2, with TRBD1 as a possible D gene (5 bases). V was trimmed by 0 bases and J by 5 bases, leaving 13 bases between them. The CDR3 runs 15 residues. CDR1 is LNHNV, CDR2 YYDKDF, per germline (reference sequence). This CDR3 reads CATSRDLGTDYGYTF. CDR3 DNA: TGTGCCACCAGCAGAGATCTTGGGACTGATTATGGCTACACCTTC.

In DNA, the CDR3 is TGTGCCTGGAGTGGATCTGGAAACACCATATATTTT. Its protein is CAWSGSGNTIYF. The chain uses TRBV30 and TRBJ1-3; unclear D gene. CDR3 length equals 12 residues. The ends were cut back, 1 base at V and 1 base at J, with 2 bases in the middle. Per germline, CDR1 GTSNPN and CDR2 SVGIG (reference sequence).

The chain is built from TRBV9 and TRBJ2-7; D may be TRBD2 (5 bases). CDR3 length: 16 amino acids. Deletions cut 3 bases from V and 2 bases from J, with 18 bases between. CDR1 and CDR2 from the germline V gene are SGDLS and YYNGEE. CDR3 amino acids: CASSAGLLSTAYEQYF. CDR3 DNA sequence: TGTGCCAGCAGCGCCGGACTCCTTTCCACCGCCTACGAGCAGTACTTC.

This clone occurred a few times. V is TRBV29-1 and J is TRBJ2-7, with 8 bases fitting TRBD1. The CDR3 sequence is 14 residues long. J lost 3 bases, V lost 8 bases, and 12 bases had no gene match. Germline-derived CDR1 and CDR2 are SQVTM and ANQGSEA. The CDR3 bases are TGCAGCTTTACCGGGACAGGAAGGGGCTACGAGCAGTACTTC. Its protein product is CSFTGTGRGYEQYF.

This clone has only a few counts. V is TRBV29-1 and J is TRBJ1-1, with 7 bases that match TRBD1. J was trimmed by 1 base and V by 7 bases; bases with no gene match: 3. There are 12 residues in the CDR3. The V gene's germline CDR1 is SQVTM and CDR2 ANQGSEA. CDR3 residues: CSGYRGNTEAFF. CDR3 in DNA: TGCAGCGGATACAGGGGGAACACTGAAGCTTTCTTT.

The rearrangement uses TRBV30 and TRBJ1-6, with 8 bases matching TRBD1. This CDR3 is built from 13 residues. CDR1 GTSNPN and CDR2 SVGIG come from the germline V gene (reference sequence). Trimming at V came to 5 bases and at J to 7 bases, leaving 4 bases not matched to a gene. CDR3: CAWGTGPNSPLHF. In DNA form, the CDR3 reads TGTGCCTGGGGGACAGGACCAAATTCACCCCTCCACTTT.

The gene calls are TRBV30 and TRBJ2-7; D is possibly TRBD1 or TRBD2 (5 bases each). Germline V lookup: CDR1 GTSNPN, CDR2 SVGIG (reference sequence). The V end was cut by 1 base, the J end by 2 bases, with 6 bases between. The CDR3 is 12 amino acids. DNA of the CDR3: TGTGCCTGGAGTGCGGGGCCCTACGAGCAGTACTTC. This gives the protein CAWSAGPYEQYF.

This sequence joins TRBV11-3 and TRBJ2-5; 12 bases fit TRBD2. Germline-derived CDR1 and CDR2 are SGHNT and YENEEA. The CDR3 is made up of 16 amino acids. The trim removed 3 bases at V and 3 bases at J, leaving 5 bases unmatched. The CDR3, as DNA: TGTGCCAGCAGCTTCGGACTAGCGGGGACGGAAGAGACCCAGTACTTC. This translates into CASSFGLAGTEETQYF.

This chain connects TRBV9 to TRBJ1-1; no definite D call. V dropped 4 bases and J dropped 1 base, with 8 bases sitting between them. CDR3 length: 13 amino acids. Germline V gene sequence: CDR1 SGDLS, CDR2 YYNGEE. CDR3 nucleotide sequence: TGTGCCAGCAGCAAGATAGCGAACACTGAAGCTTTCTTT. Protein sequence: CASSKIANTEAFF. The complete variable domain, with remaining parts taken from reference TRBV9 and TRBJ1-1, reads DSGVTQTPKHLITATGQRVTLRCSPRSGDLSVYWYQQSLDQGLQFLIQYYNGEERAKGNILERFSAQQFPDLHSELNLSSLELGDSALYFCASSKIANTEAFFGQGTRLTVV.

This chain links TRBV30 with TRBJ1-6, with 7 nucleotides matching TRBD1. Germline V gives CDR1 GTSNPN, CDR2 SVGIG (reference sequence). This CDR3 is 13 amino acids long. With V trimmed by 6 bases and J by 8 bases, 7 bases remained unmatched. CDR3: CACVDRADSPLHF. CDR3 DNA sequence: TGTGCCTGCGTCGACAGGGCGGATTCACCCCTCCACTTT.

The chain is built from TRBV29-1 and TRBJ1-6; 9 bases align to TRBD1. Germline CDR1 reads SQVTM; CDR2 reads ANQGSEA. V trimming: 8 bases; J trimming: 10 bases; junction bases outside the gene matches: 9. This CDR3 region has 13 residues. CDR3 sequence: CSTGDRVGSPLHF. In DNA form, the CDR3 reads TGCAGCACAGGGGACAGGGTTGGGTCACCCCTCCACTTT.

The gene calls are TRBV5-6 and TRBJ1-2; the D is unclear. Germline CDR1 reads SGHDT; CDR2 reads YYEEEE. V was clipped by 4 bases and J by 3 bases, with 10 bases between them. This CDR3 has 13 amino acids. The CDR3 reads CASSLGQDYGYTF. CDR3 coding DNA: TGTGCCAGCAGCCTTGGGCAGGACTATGGCTACACCTTC. Together with reference TRBV5-6 and TRBJ1-2, the CDR3 gives the full variable domain: DAGVTQSPTHLIKTRGQQVTLRCSPKSGHDTVSWYQQALGQGPQFIFQYYEEEERQRGNFPDRFSGHQFPNYSSELNVNALLLGDSALYLCASSLGQDYGYTFGSGTRLTVV.

This clone was seen more than once but under ten times. The genes are TRBV19 and TRBJ2-2; D ambiguous. CDR1 and CDR2 from the germline V gene are LNHDA and SQIVND (reference sequence). The germline V and J ends were trimmed by 10 bases and 1 base, with 7 bases remaining between them. This CDR3 contains 12 residues. The CDR3 nucleotides are TGTGCCACCAGACAGAACACCGGGGAGCTGTTTTTT. Residues: CATRQNTGELFF.